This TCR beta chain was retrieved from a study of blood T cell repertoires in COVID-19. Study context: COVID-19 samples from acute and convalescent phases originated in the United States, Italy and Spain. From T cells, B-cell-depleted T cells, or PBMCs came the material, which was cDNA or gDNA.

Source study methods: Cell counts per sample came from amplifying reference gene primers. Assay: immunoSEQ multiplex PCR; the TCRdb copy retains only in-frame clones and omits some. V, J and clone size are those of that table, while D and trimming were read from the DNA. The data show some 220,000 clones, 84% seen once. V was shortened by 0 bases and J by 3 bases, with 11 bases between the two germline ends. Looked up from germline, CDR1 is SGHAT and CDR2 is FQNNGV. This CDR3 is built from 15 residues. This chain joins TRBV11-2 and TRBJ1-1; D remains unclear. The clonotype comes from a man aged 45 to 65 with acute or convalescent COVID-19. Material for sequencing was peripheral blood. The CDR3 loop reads CASSLDLSRYTEAFF. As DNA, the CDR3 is TGTGCCAGCAGCTTAGATTTGAGTCGGTACACTGAAGCTTTCTTT.